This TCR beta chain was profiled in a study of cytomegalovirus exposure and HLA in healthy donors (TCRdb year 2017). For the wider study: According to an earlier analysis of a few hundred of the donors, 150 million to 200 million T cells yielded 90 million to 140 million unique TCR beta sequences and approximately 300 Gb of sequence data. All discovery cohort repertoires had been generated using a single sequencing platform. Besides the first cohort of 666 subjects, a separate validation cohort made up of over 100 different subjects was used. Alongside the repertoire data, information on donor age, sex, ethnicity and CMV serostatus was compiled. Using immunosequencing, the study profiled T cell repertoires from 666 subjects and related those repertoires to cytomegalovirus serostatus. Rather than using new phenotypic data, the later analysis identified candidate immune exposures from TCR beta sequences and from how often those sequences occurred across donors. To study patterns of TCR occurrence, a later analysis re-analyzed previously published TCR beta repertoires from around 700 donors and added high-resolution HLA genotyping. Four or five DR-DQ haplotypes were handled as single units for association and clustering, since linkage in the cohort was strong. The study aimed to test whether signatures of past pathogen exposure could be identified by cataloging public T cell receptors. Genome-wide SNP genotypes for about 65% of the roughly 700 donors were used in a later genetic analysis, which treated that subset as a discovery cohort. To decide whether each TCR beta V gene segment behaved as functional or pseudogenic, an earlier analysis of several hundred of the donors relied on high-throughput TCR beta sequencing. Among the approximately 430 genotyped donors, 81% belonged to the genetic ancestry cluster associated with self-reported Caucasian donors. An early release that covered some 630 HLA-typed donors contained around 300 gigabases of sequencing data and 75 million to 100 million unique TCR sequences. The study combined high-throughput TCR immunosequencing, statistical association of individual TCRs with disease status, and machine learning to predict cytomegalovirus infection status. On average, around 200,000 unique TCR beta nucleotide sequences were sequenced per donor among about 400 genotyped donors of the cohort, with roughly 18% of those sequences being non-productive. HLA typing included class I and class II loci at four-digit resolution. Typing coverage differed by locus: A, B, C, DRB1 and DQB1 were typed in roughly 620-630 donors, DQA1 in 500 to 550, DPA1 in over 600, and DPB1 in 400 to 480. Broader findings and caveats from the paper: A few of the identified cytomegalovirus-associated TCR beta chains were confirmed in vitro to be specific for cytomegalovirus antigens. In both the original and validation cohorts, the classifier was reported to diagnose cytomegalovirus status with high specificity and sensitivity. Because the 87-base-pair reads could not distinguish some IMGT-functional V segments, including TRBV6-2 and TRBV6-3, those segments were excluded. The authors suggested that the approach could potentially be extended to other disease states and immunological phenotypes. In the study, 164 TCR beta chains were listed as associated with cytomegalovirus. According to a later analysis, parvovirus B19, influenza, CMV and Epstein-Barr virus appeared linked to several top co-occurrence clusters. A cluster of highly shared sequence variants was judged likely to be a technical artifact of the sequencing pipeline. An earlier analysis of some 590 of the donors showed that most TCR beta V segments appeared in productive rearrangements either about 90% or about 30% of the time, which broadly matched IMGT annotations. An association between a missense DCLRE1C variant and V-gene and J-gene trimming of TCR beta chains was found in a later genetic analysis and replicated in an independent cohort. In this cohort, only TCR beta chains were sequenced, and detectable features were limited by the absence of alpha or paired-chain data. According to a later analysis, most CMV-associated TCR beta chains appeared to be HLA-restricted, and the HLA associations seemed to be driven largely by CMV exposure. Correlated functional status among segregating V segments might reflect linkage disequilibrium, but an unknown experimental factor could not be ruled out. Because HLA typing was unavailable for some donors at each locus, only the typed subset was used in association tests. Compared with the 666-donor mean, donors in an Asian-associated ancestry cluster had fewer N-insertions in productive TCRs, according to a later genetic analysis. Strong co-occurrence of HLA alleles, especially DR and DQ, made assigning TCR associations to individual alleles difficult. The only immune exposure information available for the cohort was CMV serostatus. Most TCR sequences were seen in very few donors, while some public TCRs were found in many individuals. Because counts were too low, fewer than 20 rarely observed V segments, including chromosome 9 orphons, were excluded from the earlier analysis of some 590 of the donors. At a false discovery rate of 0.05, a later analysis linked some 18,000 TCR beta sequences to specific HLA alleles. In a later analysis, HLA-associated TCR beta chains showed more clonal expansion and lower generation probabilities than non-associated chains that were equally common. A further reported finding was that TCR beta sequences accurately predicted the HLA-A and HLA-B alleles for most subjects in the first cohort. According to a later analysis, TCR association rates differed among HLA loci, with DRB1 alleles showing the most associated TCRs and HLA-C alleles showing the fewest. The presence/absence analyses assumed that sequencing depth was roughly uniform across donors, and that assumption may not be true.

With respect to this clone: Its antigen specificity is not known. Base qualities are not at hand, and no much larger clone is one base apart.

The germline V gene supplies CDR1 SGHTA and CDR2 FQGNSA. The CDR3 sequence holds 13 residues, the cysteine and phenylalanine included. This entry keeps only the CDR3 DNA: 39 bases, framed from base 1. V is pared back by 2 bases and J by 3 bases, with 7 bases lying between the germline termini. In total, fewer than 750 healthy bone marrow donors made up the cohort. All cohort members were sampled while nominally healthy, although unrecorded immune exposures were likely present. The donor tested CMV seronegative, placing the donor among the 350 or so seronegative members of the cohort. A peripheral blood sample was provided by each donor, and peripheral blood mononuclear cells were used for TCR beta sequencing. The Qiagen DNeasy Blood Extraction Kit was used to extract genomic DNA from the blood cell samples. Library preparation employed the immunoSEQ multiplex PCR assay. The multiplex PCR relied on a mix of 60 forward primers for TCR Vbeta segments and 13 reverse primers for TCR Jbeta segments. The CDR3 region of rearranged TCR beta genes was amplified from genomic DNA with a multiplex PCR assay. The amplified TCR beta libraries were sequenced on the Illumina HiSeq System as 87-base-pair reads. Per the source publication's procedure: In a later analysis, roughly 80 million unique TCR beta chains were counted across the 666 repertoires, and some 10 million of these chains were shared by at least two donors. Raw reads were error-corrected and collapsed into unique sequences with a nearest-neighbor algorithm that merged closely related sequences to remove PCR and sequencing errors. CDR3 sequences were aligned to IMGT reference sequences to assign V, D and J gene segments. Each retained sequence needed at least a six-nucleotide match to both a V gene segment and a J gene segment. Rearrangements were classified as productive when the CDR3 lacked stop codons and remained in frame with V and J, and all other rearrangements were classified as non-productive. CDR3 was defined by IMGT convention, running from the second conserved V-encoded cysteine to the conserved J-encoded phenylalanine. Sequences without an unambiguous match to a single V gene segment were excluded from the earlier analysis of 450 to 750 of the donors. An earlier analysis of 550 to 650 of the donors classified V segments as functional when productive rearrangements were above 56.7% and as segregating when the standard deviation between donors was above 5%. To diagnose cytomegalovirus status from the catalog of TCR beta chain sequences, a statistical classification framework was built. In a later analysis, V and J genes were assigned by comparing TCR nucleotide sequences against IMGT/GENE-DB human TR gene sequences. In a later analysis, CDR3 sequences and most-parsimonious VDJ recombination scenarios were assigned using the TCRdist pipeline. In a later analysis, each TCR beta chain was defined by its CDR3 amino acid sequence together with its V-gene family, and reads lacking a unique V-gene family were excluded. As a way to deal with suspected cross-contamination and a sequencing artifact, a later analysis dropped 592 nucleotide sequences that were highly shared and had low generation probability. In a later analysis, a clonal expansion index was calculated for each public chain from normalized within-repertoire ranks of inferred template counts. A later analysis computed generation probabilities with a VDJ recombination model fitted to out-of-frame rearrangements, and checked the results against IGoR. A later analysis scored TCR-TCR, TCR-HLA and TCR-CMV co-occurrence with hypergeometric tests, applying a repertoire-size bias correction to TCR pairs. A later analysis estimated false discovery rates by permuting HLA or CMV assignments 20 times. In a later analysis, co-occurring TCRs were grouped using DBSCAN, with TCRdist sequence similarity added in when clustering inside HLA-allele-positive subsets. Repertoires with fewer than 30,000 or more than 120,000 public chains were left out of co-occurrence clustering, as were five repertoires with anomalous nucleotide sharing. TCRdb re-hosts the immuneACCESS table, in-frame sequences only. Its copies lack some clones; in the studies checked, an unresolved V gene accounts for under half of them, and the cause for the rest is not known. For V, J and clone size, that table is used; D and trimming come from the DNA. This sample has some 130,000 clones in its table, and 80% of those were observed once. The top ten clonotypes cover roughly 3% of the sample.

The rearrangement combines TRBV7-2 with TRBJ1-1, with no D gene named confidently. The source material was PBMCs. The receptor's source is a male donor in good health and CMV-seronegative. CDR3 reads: CASSLSQDTEAFF. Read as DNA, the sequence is TGTGCCAGCAGCTTATCTCAGGACACTGAAGCTTTCTTT.